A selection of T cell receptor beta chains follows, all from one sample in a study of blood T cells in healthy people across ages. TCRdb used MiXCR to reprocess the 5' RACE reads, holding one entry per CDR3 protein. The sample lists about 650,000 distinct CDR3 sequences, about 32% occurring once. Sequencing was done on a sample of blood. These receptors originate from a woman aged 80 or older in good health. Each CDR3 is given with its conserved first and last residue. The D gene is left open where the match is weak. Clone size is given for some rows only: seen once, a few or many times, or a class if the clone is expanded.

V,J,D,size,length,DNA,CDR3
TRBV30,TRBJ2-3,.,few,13,TGTGCCTGGAGTAAAATCGACGCGGATACGAAGTATTTT,CAWSKIDADTKYF
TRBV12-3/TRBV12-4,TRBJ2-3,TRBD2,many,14,TGTGCCAGCAGTTTAGTAGGGACTAAGGATACGCAGTATTTT,CASSLVGTKDTQYF
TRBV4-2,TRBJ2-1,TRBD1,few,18,TGTGCCAGCAGCCAAGAGAGAGCAGGGGGCCTCCTTTACAATGAGCGGTTCTTC,CASSQERAGGLLYNERFF
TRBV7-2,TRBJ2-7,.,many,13,TGTGCCAGCAGCCACGGAACCATCTACGAGCAGTACTTC,CASSHGTIYEQYF
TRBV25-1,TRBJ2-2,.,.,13,TGTGCCAGCAGTGTGTTTAACACCGGGGAGCTGTTTTTT,CASSVFNTGELFF
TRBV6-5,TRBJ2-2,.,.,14,TGTGCCAGCACCGGGTTCGCCGGGGCCCGGGAGCTGTTTTTT,CASTGFAGARELFF
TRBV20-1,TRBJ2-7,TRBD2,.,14,TGCAGTGCTAGAGATCTACTAGCGGGGTACGAGCAGTACTTC,CSARDLLAGYEQYF
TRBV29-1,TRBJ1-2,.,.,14,TGCAGCGTGGCACTCAGGAGTAAGATCTATGGCTACACCTTC,CSVALRSKIYGYTF
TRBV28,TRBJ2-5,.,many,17,TGTGCCAGCAGCACGTGGTGGGCCGGGACCGCTGAAGAGACCCAGTACTTC,CASSTWWAGTAEETQYF
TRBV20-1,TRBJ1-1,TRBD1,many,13,TGCAGTGCTCGGGACAGGCTGAACACTGAAGCTTTCTTT,CSARDRLNTEAFF
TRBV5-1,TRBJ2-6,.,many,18,TGCGCCAGCAGCTTGGGGGCAGGGGCGCTCTCTGGGGCCAACGTCCTGACTTTC,CASSLGAGALSGANVLTF
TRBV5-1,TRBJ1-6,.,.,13,TGCGCCAGCAGCAGAGACAGCTTTTCGGCCCTCCACTTT,CASSRDSFSALHF
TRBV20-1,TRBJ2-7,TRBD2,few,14,TGCAGTGCTAGAAAGACTAGCGGTTCCTACGAGCAGTACTTC,CSARKTSGSYEQYF
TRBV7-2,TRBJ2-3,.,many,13,TGTGCCGTCAGGAGGGGGCGGACAGATACGCAGTATTTT,CAVRRGRTDTQYF
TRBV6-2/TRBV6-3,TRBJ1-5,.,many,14,TGTGCCAGCAGTTACGTGCGGGGAACGCAGCCCCAGCATTTT,CASSYVRGTQPQHF
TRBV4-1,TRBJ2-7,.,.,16,TGCGCCAGCAGCCAAGATGGCCTAGCAGCCAACTACGAGCAGTACTTC,CASSQDGLAANYEQYF
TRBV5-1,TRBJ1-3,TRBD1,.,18,TGCGCCAGCAGCTACCGGGGACAGACTTTAGACTCTGGAAACACCATATATTTT,CASSYRGQTLDSGNTIYF
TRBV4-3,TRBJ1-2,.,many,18,TGCGCCAGCAGCCAAGAAAGGATGGGGGCGATTAAAAACTATGGCTACACCTTC,CASSQERMGAIKNYGYTF
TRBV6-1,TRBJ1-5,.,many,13,TGTGCCAGCAGTGTCGAGGGAAATCAGCCCCAGCATTTT,CASSVEGNQPQHF
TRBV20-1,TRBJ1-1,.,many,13,TGCAGTGCCACGTATCCCGGGAACACTGAAGCTTTCTTT,CSATYPGNTEAFF
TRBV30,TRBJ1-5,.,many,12,TGTGCCGCGAGGGGTCTGGGTCAGCCCCAGCATTTT,CAARGLGQPQHF
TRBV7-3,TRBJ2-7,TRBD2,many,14,TGTGCCAGCAGCTTAATGGCTAGCGGGTACGAGCAGTACTTC,CASSLMASGYEQYF
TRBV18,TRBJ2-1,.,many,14,TGTGCCAGCTCACCGCGACAGGGAGGCAATGAGCAGTTCTTC,CASSPRQGGNEQFF
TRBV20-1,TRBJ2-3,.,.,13,TGCAGTGCCCGCGGGCTAGCGTTAGATACGCAGTATTTT,CSARGLALDTQYF
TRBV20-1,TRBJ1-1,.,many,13,TGCAGTGCCCCACCCGGCAGTAACACTGAAGCTTTCTTT,CSAPPGSNTEAFF
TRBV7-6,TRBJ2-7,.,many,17,TGTGCCAGCAGCTCCCCCGGGGGGCGGGGAAGCTCCTACGAGCAGTACTTC,CASSSPGGRGSSYEQYF
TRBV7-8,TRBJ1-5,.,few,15,TGTGCCAGCAGTCGTAGCGCCTCTAGGTATCAGCCCCAGCATTTT,CASSRSASRYQPQHF
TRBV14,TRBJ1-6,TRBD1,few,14,TGTGCCAGCAGCCAAGACAGGGGGCATTCACCCCTCCACTTT,CASSQDRGHSPLHF
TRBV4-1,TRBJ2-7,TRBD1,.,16,TGCGCCGGCAGCCCCACGAGGGACAGGGTAACTCAAGAGCAGTACTTC,CAGSPTRDRVTQEQYF
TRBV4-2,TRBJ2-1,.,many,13,TGTGCCAGCAGCCAAGATTTGGGGGATGAGCAGTTCTTC,CASSQDLGDEQFF
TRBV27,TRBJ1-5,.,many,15,TGTGCCAGCAGTTTAAAGGCGCAGCCGAATCAGCCCCAGCATTTT,CASSLKAQPNQPQHF
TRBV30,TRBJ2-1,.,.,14,TGTGCACTCAGAACCTCGTCCTCCTACAATGAGCAGTTCTTC,CALRTSSSYNEQFF
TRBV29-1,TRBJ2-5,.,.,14,TGCAGCGTTGCAAAGGGGGGGAGCCAAGAGACCCAGTACTTC,CSVAKGGSQETQYF
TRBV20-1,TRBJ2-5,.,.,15,TGCAGTGCTAGAGATGGGACGAGGGGCCAAGAGACCCAGTACTTC,CSARDGTRGQETQYF
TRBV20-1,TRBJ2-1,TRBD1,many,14,TGCAGTGCCGGAGGGGGACAGGGGGCAGATGAGCAGTTCTTC,CSAGGGQGADEQFF
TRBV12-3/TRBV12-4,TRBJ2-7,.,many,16,TGTGCCAGCAGTGCAATTGGTGGGCCTAGCTCCTACGAGCAGTACTTC,CASSAIGGPSSYEQYF
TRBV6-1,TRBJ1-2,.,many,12,TGTGCCAGCAGTTCAGGGTCCTATGGCTACACCTTC,CASSSGSYGYTF
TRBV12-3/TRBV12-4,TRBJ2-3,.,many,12,TGTGCCAGCAGTTTGAGTGCAGATACGCAGTATTTT,CASSLSADTQYF
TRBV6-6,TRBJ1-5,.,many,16,TGTGCCAGCACCACCCGGGACACCATCCGCAATCAGCCCCAGCATTTT,CASTTRDTIRNQPQHF
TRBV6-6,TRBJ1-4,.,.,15,TGTGCCAGCAGTTACGCGGCCGGAAGGGGTGAAAAACTGTTTTTT,CASSYAAGRGEKLFF
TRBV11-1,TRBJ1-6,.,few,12,TGTGCCAGCAGCGCAGAGGATAGGCCCCTCCACTTT,CASSAEDRPLHF
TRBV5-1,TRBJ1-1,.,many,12,TGCGCCAGCAGCATCCGGGGGACTGAAGCTTTCTTT,CASSIRGTEAFF
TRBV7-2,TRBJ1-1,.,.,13,TGTGCCAGCAGCTTAGGTGAGCGGGGGTCGGCTTTCTTT,CASSLGERGSAFF
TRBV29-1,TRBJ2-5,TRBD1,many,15,TGCAGCGTTCTCCTCGGGACAGGGAGACAAGAGACCCAGTACTTC,CSVLLGTGRQETQYF
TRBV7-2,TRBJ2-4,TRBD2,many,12,TGTGCCAGCAGCTCCCGGGGGGACATTCAGTACTTC,CASSSRGDIQYF
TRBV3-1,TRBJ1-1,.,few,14,TGTGCCAGCAGCCAGCAGGTGACGAACACTGAAGCTTTCTTT,CASSQQVTNTEAFF
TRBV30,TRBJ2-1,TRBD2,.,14,TGTGCCTGGAGTGAATTAGCGGGGGACTATGAGCAGTTCTTC,CAWSELAGDYEQFF
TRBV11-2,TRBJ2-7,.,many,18,TGTGCCAGCAGCTTAGAAATTGGGCGGGGGCAGCCGACCTACGAGCAGTACTTC,CASSLEIGRGQPTYEQYF
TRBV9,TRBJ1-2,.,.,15,TGTGCCAGCAGTTATGACATTGGGTTAAACTATGGCTACACCTTC,CASSYDIGLNYGYTF
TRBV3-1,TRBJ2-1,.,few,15,TGTGCCAGCAGCCAAGATTTATACAGTTACAATGAGCAGTTCTTC,CASSQDLYSYNEQFF
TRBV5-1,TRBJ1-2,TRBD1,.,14,TGCGCCAGCAGCTTACAGACAGGGGACTATGGCTACACCTTC,CASSLQTGDYGYTF
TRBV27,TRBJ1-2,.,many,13,TGTGCCAGCAGTCCCACGAGGGGTAGTGGCTACACCTTC,CASSPTRGSGYTF
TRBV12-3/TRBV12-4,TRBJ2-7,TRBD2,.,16,TGCGCCAGCAGACCCCCTAGCGGGAGCTCCTACAATGAGCAGTACTTC,CASRPPSGSSYNEQYF
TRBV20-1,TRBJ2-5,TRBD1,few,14,TGCAGTGCTAGAGAGCCAGGGGGACGTGAGACCCAGTACTTC,CSAREPGGRETQYF
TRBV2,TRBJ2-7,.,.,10,TGTACCAGCAGTGAGGGGGAGCAGTACTTC,CTSSEGEQYF
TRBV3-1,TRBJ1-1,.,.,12,TGTGCCAGCAGCCTAGGGACTTTCGAAGCTTTCTTT,CASSLGTFEAFF
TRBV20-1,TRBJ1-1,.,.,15,TGCAGTGCTAGATCACACGGAGGCTTGTGGACTGAAGCTTTCTTT,CSARSHGGLWTEAFF